In its sample, the clone carrying this T cell receptor beta chain was seen a few times. The antigen is not known. In germline, CDR1 is SGHRS, CDR2 YFSETQ. V lost 2 bases and J 6 bases, leaving 12 bases between the germline ends. The CDR3 totals 14 residues. The sample originates from a study of cytomegalovirus exposure and HLA in healthy donors. Study findings and constraints: A later analysis reportedly identified an Asian-associated ancestry cluster as carrying fewer N-insertions than the roughly 720-donor mean. In a later analysis, several top co-occurrence clusters appeared linked to parvovirus B19, influenza, CMV and Epstein-Barr virus.

The study ran its PCR with 60 Vbeta and 13 Jbeta primers. The assay was immunoSEQ multiplex PCR, and TCRdb's table has in-frame clones only and misses some. The sample holds about 160,000 clones; 60% to 85% are singletons and the top ten take about 13%. Sample: PBMCs. This TCR was recovered from a man aged 35 to 55 in good health and CMV-seropositive. The chain combines TRBV5-1 with TRBJ2-1, with D perhaps matching TRBD1 (6 bases). This CDR3 reads CASSFIRGGNEQFF. CDR3 DNA: TGCGCCAGCAGCTTTATCAGGGGTGGCAATGAGCAGTTCTTC.